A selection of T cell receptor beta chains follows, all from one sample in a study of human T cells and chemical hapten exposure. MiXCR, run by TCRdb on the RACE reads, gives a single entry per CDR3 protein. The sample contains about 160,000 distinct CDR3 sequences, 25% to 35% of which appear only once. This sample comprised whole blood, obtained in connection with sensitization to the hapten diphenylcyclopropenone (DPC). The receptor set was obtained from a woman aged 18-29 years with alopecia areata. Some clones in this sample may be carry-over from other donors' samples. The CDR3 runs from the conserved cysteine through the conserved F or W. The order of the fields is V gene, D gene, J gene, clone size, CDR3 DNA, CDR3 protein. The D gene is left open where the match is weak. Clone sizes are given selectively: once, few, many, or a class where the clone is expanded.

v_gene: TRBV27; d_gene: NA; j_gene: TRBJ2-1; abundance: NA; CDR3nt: TGTGCCAGTCAGGGGGGCTACAATGAGCAGTTCTTC; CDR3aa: CASQGGYNEQFF
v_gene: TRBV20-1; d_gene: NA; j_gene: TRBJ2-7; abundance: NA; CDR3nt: TGCAGTGCTAGAGGGACAGCAGAAAAGGGAGAGCAGTACTTC; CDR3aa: CSARGTAEKGEQYF
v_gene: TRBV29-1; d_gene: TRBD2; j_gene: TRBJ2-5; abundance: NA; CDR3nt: TGCAGCGTAAAAGGTAGCGGGACTGGGAAGACCCAGTACTTC; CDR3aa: CSVKGSGTGKTQYF
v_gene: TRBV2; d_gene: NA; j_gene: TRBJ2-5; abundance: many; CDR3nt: TGTGCCTGCACAGGGACCCGCCAAGAGACCCAGTACTTC; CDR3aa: CACTGTRQETQYF
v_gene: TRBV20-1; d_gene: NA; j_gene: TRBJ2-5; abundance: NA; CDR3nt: TGCAGTGCTAGAGATCCCTACCCTCAAGAGACCCAGTACTTC; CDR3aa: CSARDPYPQETQYF
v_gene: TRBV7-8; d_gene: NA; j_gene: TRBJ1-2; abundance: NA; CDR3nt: TGTGCCAGCAGCTTAGGCGGGGGGGATGGCTACACCTTC; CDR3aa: CASSLGGGDGYTF
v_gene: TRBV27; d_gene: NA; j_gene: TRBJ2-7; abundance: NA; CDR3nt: TGTGCCAGCAGTCTAGGGACGGGATTATCCGAGCAGTACTTC; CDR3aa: CASSLGTGLSEQYF
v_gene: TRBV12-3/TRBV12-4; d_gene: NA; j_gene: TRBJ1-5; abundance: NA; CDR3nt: TGTGCCAGCAGTAGCAGGGGAGGCAGCAATCAGCCCCAGCATTTT; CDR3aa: CASSSRGGSNQPQHF
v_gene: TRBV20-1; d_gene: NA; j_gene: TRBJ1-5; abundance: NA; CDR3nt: TGCAGTGCCGGCGGGGCCCCTCAGCCCCAGCATTTT; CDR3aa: CSAGGAPQPQHF
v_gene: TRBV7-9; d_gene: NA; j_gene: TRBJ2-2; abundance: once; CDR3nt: TGTGCCAGCAGCTTAAGCCCGAACACCGGGGAGCTGTTTTTT; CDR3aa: CASSLSPNTGELFF
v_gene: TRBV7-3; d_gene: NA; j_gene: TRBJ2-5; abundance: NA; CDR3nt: TGTGCCAGCAGCTTAGGGACGGCCGGCGGGACCCAGTACTTC; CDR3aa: CASSLGTAGGTQYF
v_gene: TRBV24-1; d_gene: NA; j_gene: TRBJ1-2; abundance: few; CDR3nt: TGTGCCACCAGTGATTTCCGGTATGGCTACACCTTC; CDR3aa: CATSDFRYGYTF
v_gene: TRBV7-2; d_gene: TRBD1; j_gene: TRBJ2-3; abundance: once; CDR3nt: TGTGCCAGCAGCTTAACGAGACAGGGAACAGATACGCAGTATTTT; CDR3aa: CASSLTRQGTDTQYF
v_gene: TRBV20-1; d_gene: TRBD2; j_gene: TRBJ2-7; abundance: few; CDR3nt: TGCAGTGCTAGATCCCTGGGGGGGGGGACCTACGAGCAGTACTTC; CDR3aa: CSARSLGGGTYEQYF
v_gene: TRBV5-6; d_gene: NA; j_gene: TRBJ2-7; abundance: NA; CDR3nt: TGTGCCAGCAGCCAGACGGCCGCCTACGAGCAGTACTTC; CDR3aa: CASSQTAAYEQYF
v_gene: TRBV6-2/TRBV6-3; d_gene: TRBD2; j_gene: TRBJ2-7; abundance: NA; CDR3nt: TGTGCCAGCACTATTAGCGGGAAGGACGAGCAGTACTTC; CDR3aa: CASTISGKDEQYF
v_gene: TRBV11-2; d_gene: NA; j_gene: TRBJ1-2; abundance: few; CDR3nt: TGTGCCAGCAGCTGGGACGAGACCAACTATGGCTACACCTTC; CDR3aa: CASSWDETNYGYTF
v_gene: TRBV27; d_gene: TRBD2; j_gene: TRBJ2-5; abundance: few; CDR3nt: TGTGCCAGCAGTGCCTCTCCCGGGACTAGACAGCGCAAGACCCAGTACTTC; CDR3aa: CASSASPGTRQRKTQYF
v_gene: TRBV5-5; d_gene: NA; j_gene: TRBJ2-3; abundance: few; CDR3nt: TGTGCCAGCAGCTTGTTTCTGCGGAGGGATACGCAGTATTTT; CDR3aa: CASSLFLRRDTQYF
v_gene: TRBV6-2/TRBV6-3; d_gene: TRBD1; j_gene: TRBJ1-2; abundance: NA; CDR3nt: TGTGCCATCTCCTCCGGGACAGACTATGGCTACACCTTC; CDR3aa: CAISSGTDYGYTF